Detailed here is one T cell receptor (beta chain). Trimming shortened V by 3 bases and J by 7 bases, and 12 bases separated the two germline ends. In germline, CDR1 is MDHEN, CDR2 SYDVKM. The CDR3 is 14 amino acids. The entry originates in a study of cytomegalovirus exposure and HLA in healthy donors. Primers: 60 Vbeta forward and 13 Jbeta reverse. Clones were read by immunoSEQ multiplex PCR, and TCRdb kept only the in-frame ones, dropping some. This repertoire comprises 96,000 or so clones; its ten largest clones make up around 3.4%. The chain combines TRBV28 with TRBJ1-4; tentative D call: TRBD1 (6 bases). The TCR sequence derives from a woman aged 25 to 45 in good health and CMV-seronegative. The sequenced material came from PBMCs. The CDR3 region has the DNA TGTGCCAGCAGTTTCGTTTCAGGGGCTGAAAAACTGTTTTTT. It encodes CASSFVSGAEKLFF. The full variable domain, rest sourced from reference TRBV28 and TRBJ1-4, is DVKVTQSSRYLVKRTGEKVFLECVQDMDHENMFWYRQDPGLGLRLIYFSYDVKMKEKGDIPEGYSVSREKKERFSLILESASTNQTSMYLCASSFVSGAEKLFFGSGTQLSVL.